The sequence of this T cell receptor (beta chain) was determined in a study of control samples from healthy donors and cancer patients. The ends were cut back, 4 bases at V and 0 bases at J, with 7 bases in the middle. Germline loops: CDR1 LGHDT, CDR2 YNNKEL (reference sequence). The CDR3 runs 13 residues. Produced via immunoSEQ multiplex PCR; TCRdb's table is partial and in-frame only. The data show 400,000 to 500,000 clones, approximately 90% seen once. This clone occurred once. This chain joins TRBV3-1 (or the pseudogene TRBV3-2) and TRBJ2-7, with unresolved D. The specimen sequenced was PBMCs. This clonotype was sampled from a man in his forties with head and neck cancer. CDR3 sequence (DNA): TGTGCCAGCAGCCTTCAGAGCTCCTACGAGCAGTACTTC. Its protein is CASSLQSSYEQYF.